This is a list of T cell receptor beta chains from one sample in a study of cytomegalovirus exposure and HLA in healthy donors. Profiling relied on immunoSEQ multiplex PCR, and the TCRdb table lists in-frame clones only, not all of them. This sample has more than 95,000 clones; about 88% occur once, and the top ten carry under 4.5%. Sequenced sample: PBMCs. The origin of the receptors is a woman younger than 35 in good health and CMV-seropositive. CDR3s include the opening cysteine and the closing phenylalanine or tryptophan. D genes are given only for firm matches. Size is stated for part of the rows, as once, few or many counts, or as a class when the clone is expanded.

TRBV28	TRBJ2-7	NA	NA	CASSLRTATGQYF	TGTGCCAGCAGTTTAAGGACAGCGACCGGGCAGTACTTC
TRBV4-1	TRBJ2-1	NA	NA	CASSRLEDNEQFF	TGCGCCAGCAGCCGCCTCGAGGACAATGAGCAGTTCTTC
TRBV7-9	TRBJ2-1	TRBD2	NA	CATGTSGIYEQFF	TGTGCCACAGGGACTAGCGGGATCTATGAGCAGTTCTTC
TRBV19	TRBJ1-2	TRBD1	NA	CATQPGQGIGYTF	TGTGCCACTCAACCGGGACAGGGGATCGGCTACACCTTC
TRBV5-1	TRBJ1-4	NA	NA	CASSYTYRVANEKLFF	TGCGCCAGCAGCTATACCTACAGGGTGGCTAATGAAAAACTGTTTTTT
TRBV6-1	TRBJ1-5	TRBD1	NA	CASRGTGASQPQHF	TGTGCCAGCAGGGGTACAGGGGCCTCTCAGCCCCAGCATTTT
TRBV19	TRBJ2-5	NA	NA	CASSIGTRGGETQYF	TGTGCCAGTAGTATAGGTACCAGGGGAGGGGAGACCCAGTACTTC
TRBV19	TRBJ1-2	NA	NA	CASSIGRQLGLYGYTF	TGTGCCAGTAGTATAGGACGACAGTTGGGGCTCTATGGCTACACCTTC
TRBV6-5	TRBJ2-7	TRBD2	NA	CASSYFQRGPSEQYF	TGTGCCAGCAGTTACTTCCAGCGGGGGCCCTCCGAGCAGTACTTC
TRBV15	TRBJ2-4	NA	NA	CATSRGGGLAKNIQYF	TGTGCCACCAGCAGAGGGGGCGGATTGGCCAAAAACATTCAGTACTTC
TRBV2	TRBJ1-5	TRBD1	few	CASSGQGNNQPQHF	TGTGCCAGCAGTGGACAGGGGAACAATCAGCCCCAGCATTTT
TRBV6-6	TRBJ1-3	NA	NA	CASSAVDTIYF	TGTGCCAGCAGTGCCGTAGACACCATATATTTT
TRBV11-2	TRBJ2-3	NA	NA	CASSFGAGTDTQYF	TGTGCCAGCAGCTTTGGTGCGGGCACAGATACGCAGTATTTT
TRBV4-1	TRBJ2-3	TRBD2	NA	CASSQGLAGVTSTDTQYF	TGCGCCAGCAGCCAGGGGCTAGCGGGAGTCACCTCCACAGATACGCAGTATTTT
TRBV7-2	TRBJ2-1	TRBD1	once	CASSLDWTGLNEQFF	TGTGCCAGCAGCTTAGATTGGACAGGGCTGAATGAGCAGTTCTTC
TRBV5-1	TRBJ1-2	NA	NA	CASSLALEGGYTF	TGCGCCAGCAGCTTGGCCCTGGAGGGTGGCTACACCTTC
TRBV29-1	TRBJ1-2	TRBD1	NA	CSVEGQGGYGYTF	TGCAGCGTTGAAGGCCAGGGGGGCTATGGCTACACCTTC
TRBV2	TRBJ2-2	NA	NA	CASSLGGVGTGELFF	TGTGCCAGCAGTCTCGGGGGTGTCGGCACCGGGGAGCTGTTTTTT
TRBV5-1	TRBJ2-2	NA	NA	CASRRWATGELFF	TGCGCCAGCCGTCGGTGGGCCACCGGGGAGCTGTTTTTT
TRBV1	TRBJ2-1	NA	NA	CTSSQDRLTPTSYNEQFF	TGCACCAGCAGCCAAGATCGGTTAACCCCCACCTCCTACAATGAGCAGTTCTTC
TRBV29-1	TRBJ1-2	NA	NA	CSVEPEGRGNGYTF	TGCAGCGTTGAACCCGAAGGTAGGGGTAACGGCTACACCTTC
TRBV6-6	TRBJ2-1	TRBD1	NA	CASSPGQEYNEQFF	TGTGCCAGCAGTCCAGGACAGGAGTACAATGAGCAGTTCTTC
TRBV19	TRBJ2-7	NA	NA	CASRGTGAYEQYF	TGTGCCAGTAGGGGGACGGGAGCCTACGAGCAGTACTTC
TRBV18	TRBJ2-4	NA	once	CASSPLVQGGNIQYF	TGTGCCAGCTCACCACTCGTCCAGGGGGGAAACATTCAGTACTTC
TRBV6-1	TRBJ1-2	NA	NA	CASRVNGDPVVAPF	TGTGCCAGCAGGGTTAACGGGGATCCGGTCGTTGCACCCTTC
TRBV6-4	TRBJ1-2	NA	NA	CASSPARETPYGYTF	TGTGCCAGCAGCCCCGCTCGGGAAACGCCTTATGGCTACACCTTC
TRBV19	TRBJ1-1	NA	few	CASSMRGTSEAFF	TGTGCCAGTAGTATGAGAGGAACAAGTGAAGCTTTCTTT
TRBV27	TRBJ1-1	NA	NA	CATQNGRAHTEAFF	TGTGCCACCCAAAATGGGAGGGCGCACACTGAAGCTTTCTTT
TRBV6-6	TRBJ2-3	TRBD2	once	CASNRPRGGTDTQYF	TGTGCCAGCAACCGCCCCCGGGGGGGCACAGATACGCAGTATTTT
TRBV6-4	TRBJ1-5	NA	few	CASSIDSDSNQPQHF	TGTGCCAGCAGTATTGACAGCGATAGCAATCAGCCCCAGCATTTT
TRBV28	TRBJ2-5	TRBD2	NA	CASSHGTTQETQYF	TGTGCCAGCAGTCACGGGACTACCCAAGAGACCCAGTACTTC
TRBV19	TRBJ2-1	NA	NA	CASSIRRAGLVNNEQFF	TGTGCCAGTAGTATACGCCGGGCGGGTTTAGTAAACAATGAGCAGTTCTTC
TRBV19	TRBJ1-1	TRBD1	NA	CASSTRDRSEAFF	TGTGCCAGTAGTACTCGGGACAGGAGTGAAGCTTTCTTT
TRBV5-1	TRBJ2-6	NA	NA	CASSLEGRSGANVLTF	TGCGCCAGCAGCTTGGAGGGGCGCTCTGGGGCCAACGTCCTGACTTTC
TRBV28	TRBJ1-2	TRBD1	NA	CASSFLRQGASYGYTF	TGTGCCAGCAGTTTTTTGAGGCAGGGGGCTTCCTATGGCTACACCTTC
TRBV10-1	TRBJ1-5	NA	NA	CASSDPTGTTENQPQHF	TGCGCCAGCAGTGACCCCACCGGGACAACCGAGAATCAGCCCCAGCATTTT
TRBV5-4	TRBJ2-7	NA	NA	CASSFRTTSSEQYF	TGTGCCAGCAGCTTCCGGACTACGAGTAGCGAGCAGTACTTC
TRBV27	TRBJ2-1	TRBD2	NA	CASSSPASGRGEQFF	TGTGCCAGCAGTTCCCCGGCTAGCGGAAGGGGTGAGCAGTTCTTC
TRBV30	TRBJ2-4	NA	NA	CAWTTGNIQYF	TGTGCCTGGACCACGGGGAACATTCAGTACTTC
TRBV18	TRBJ2-5	NA	NA	CASSPPGRGKYQETQYF	TGTGCCAGCTCACCACCGGGCCGGGGAAAGTACCAAGAGACCCAGTACTTC
TRBV4-1	TRBJ1-3	TRBD1	NA	CASRQKHPDRAGNTIYF	TGCGCCAGCAGACAAAAACACCCGGACAGGGCTGGAAACACCATATATTTT
TRBV7-3	TRBJ2-3	TRBD1	NA	CASSSTGTTDTQYF	TGTGCCAGCAGCTCGACAGGGACCACAGATACGCAGTATTTT
TRBV15	TRBJ1-1	TRBD1	NA	CATSTRTGANTEAFF	TGTGCCACCAGCACCCGGACAGGGGCGAACACTGAAGCTTTCTTT
TRBV21-1	TRBJ2-7	NA	NA	CASSNSPAGVLSYEQYF	TGTGCCAGCAGCAATTCGCCAGCGGGAGTACTCTCCTACGAGCAGTACTTC
TRBV6-5	TRBJ1-4	NA	NA	CASSYSMGGANEKLFF	TGTGCCAGCAGTTACTCGATGGGGGGGGCAAATGAAAAACTGTTTTTT
TRBV5-6	TRBJ2-7	NA	NA	CASSPVTPGSYEQYF	TGTGCCAGCAGCCCCGTGACCCCCGGGAGCTACGAGCAGTACTTC
TRBV5-8	TRBJ2-1	TRBD1	NA	CATEFGTGQYNEQFF	TGTGCCACCGAATTTGGGACAGGACAGTACAATGAGCAGTTCTTC
TRBV6-4	TRBJ2-2	NA	NA	CASSETGTGELFF	TGTGCCAGCAGTGAGACGGGTACCGGGGAGCTGTTTTTT
TRBV2	TRBJ2-3	NA	NA	CASNGLTIKTSTDTQYF	TGTGCCAGCAACGGACTGACGATAAAAACTAGCACAGATACGCAGTATTTT
TRBV4-1	TRBJ1-5	TRBD1	NA	CASSQFWTGSNQPQHF	TGCGCCAGCAGCCAATTTTGGACAGGGAGCAATCAGCCCCAGCATTTT